Below are 17 T cell receptor beta chains sequenced from a single sample in a study of CD8 T cells in ankylosing spondylitis. TCRdb analysed the 5' RACE reads with MiXCR anew, one entry per CDR3 protein. Counted here are 250,000 or so distinct CDR3 sequences, more than 20% occurring once; the ten biggest clones make up approximately 0.61%. The sample consisted of blood, either unsorted or a sorted T cell fraction (not recorded which). These receptors were collected from a male donor with ankylosing spondylitis or in good health (not recorded which).

In its sample, this clonotype was seen a few times. J is TRBJ2-3 and V is TRBV7-9; no reliable D call. CDR3 size: 14 residues. Germline V gene lookup returns CDR1 SEHNR and CDR2 FQNEAQ (reference sequence). Trimming left V 5 bases short and J 2 bases short, with 11 bases between. This CDR3 is CASSPAWTTDTQYF. The DNA for the CDR3 is TGTGCCAGCAGCCCCGCCTGGACCACAGATACGCAGTATTTT.

The chain is built from TRBV6-1 and TRBJ1-1, with no clear D. Germline lookup yields CDR1 MNHNS and CDR2 SASEGT. There are 14 residues in the CDR3. V was cut by 0 bases and J by 1 base, with 6 bases left in between. For the CDR3, the DNA is TGTGCCAGCAGTGAAGCCGCACAGAACACTGAAGCTTTCTTT. Translation gives CASSEAAQNTEAFF.

This clonotype was seen more than once but under ten times. The chain carries TRBV4-1 and TRBJ2-7, with a tentative D call TRBD2 (5 bases). Germline CDR1 is MGHRA and CDR2 is YSYEKL. CDR3 length: 14 amino acids. V was trimmed by 3 bases and J by 5 bases, leaving 14 bases between them. The CDR3 region has the DNA TGCGCCAGCAGCCACCCAGCGGAATCCCACGAGCAGTACTTC. Translation gives CASSHPAESHEQYF.

This clonotype occurred many times. The gene calls are TRBV6-4 and TRBJ1-1, with D possibly TRBD1 on 6 matching bases. In germline, CDR1 is MRHNA, CDR2 SNTAGT. This CDR3 has 13 residues. V was shortened by 6 bases and J by 2 bases, with 10 bases between the two germline ends. The CDR3 nucleotides are TGTGCCAGCAGCGCCGGGACAAACACTGAAGCTTTCTTT. It encodes CASSAGTNTEAFF.

Worth noting for this clonotype: One end of the junction is discordant with germline, which a read error may explain. The J gene is TRBJ2-5, the V gene TRBV7-9, with D unclear. CDR1 is SEHNR, CDR2 FQNEAQ, per germline (reference sequence). This CDR3 has 14 amino acids. CDR3 residues: CATSSGWQEETQYF. Here the CDR3 DNA reads TGTGCCACCAGCTCCGGGTGGCAAGAAGAGACCCAGTACTTC. Complete variable domain (other parts from reference TRBV7-9 and TRBJ2-5): DTGVSQNPRHKITKRGQNVTFRCDPISEHNRLYWYRQTLGQGPEFLTYFQNEAQLEKSRLLSDRFSAERPKGSFSTLEIQRTEQGDSAMYLCATSSGWQEETQYFGPGTRLLVL.

This clonotype was recorded at least ten times. The chain combines TRBV20-1 with TRBJ2-5; possibly TRBD2 for D (6 bases). CDR1 is DFQATT and CDR2 is SNEGSKA in the germline V gene (reference sequence). With 6 bases removed from V and 0 bases from J, the gap between germline ends came to 17 bases. There are 15 residues in the CDR3. The CDR3 spells CSALVNRDYQETQYF. CDR3 coding DNA: TGCAGTGCGCTAGTGAACCGGGACTACCAAGAGACCCAGTACTTC.

This clonotype was observed a single time. The chain has TRBV20-1 and TRBJ2-2; no reliable D call. Germline-derived CDR1 and CDR2 are DFQATT and SNEGSKA (reference sequence). The CDR3 runs 13 residues. V shed 2 bases and J shed 2 bases, with 6 bases lying between them. The CDR3: CSARKGNTGELFF. The DNA for the CDR3 is TGCAGTGCTAGAAAGGGCAACACCGGGGAGCTGTTTTTT.

This clonotype occurred many times. This chain uses TRBV5-1 with TRBJ2-7; TRBD1 matches 8 bases. Germline assignment: CDR1 SGHRS and CDR2 YFSETQ. V gave up 5 bases and J gave up 2 bases; unmatched junction bases: 6. The CDR3 totals 14 residues. The CDR3 here is CASRHRGQAYEQYF. The CDR3 nucleotides read TGCGCCAGCAGACATCGGGGACAGGCCTACGAGCAGTACTTC.

This clonotype was seen ten or more times. The chain is built from TRBV2 and TRBJ2-2, with 7 bases aligning to TRBD1. There are 16 residues in the CDR3. Germline V gene sequence: CDR1 SNHLY, CDR2 FYNNEI. Losses at the gene ends were 6 bases for V and 5 bases for J; bases not matched to a gene: 12. This chain's CDR3 is CASSARGSILTGELFF. CDR3 bases: TGTGCCAGCAGCGCCAGGGGGAGCATTCTTACCGGGGAGCTGTTTTTT.

This clonotype has just a few counts. The J gene is TRBJ2-1, the V gene TRBV7-2; D uncertain. Per the germline V gene, CDR1 is SGHTA and CDR2 is FQGNSA. This CDR3 spans 15 amino acids. The V end lost 5 bases, the J end lost 2 bases, and 13 bases lay between the germline ends. DNA of the CDR3: TGTGCCAGCAGCCCTACGAGCATTCCCTACAATGAGCAGTTCTTC. This encodes CASSPTSIPYNEQFF.

V usage is TRBV20-1 and J usage is TRBJ2-5, with TRBD2 matching over 12 bases. J lost 2 bases, V lost 6 bases, and 13 bases had no gene match. The CDR3 loop spans 17 amino acids. CDR1 and CDR2 from the germline V gene are DFQATT and SNEGSKA (reference sequence). The CDR3 protein is CSAPGGLAGGAQETQYF. Here the CDR3 DNA reads TGCAGTGCCCCCGGGGGCCTAGCGGGGGGGGCACAAGAGACCCAGTACTTC.

This clonotype was seen ten or more times. This chain connects TRBV12-3 or TRBV12-4 to TRBJ2-1; D is unresolved. V gave up 2 bases and J gave up 0 bases, with 11 bases separating them. The CDR3 loop spans 16 amino acids. The CDR3 DNA reads as TGTGCCAGCAGTTTAAGCGTGGTGGGCTCCTACAATGAGCAGTTCTTC. Translated: CASSLSVVGSYNEQFF.

The sample holds many counts of this clonotype. The chain uses TRBV29-1 and TRBJ2-3; a possible D gene is TRBD1 (5 bases). CDR3 size: 14 residues. Per germline, CDR1 SQVTM and CDR2 ANQGSEA. Between the trimmed V and J ends, which lost 5 bases and 2 bases, there was a span of 14 bases. The CDR3 spells CSVKNRLPTDTQYF. As DNA, the CDR3 is TGCAGCGTTAAGAACAGGTTGCCCACAGATACGCAGTATTTT.

This clonotype has a count of ten or more. The rearrangement links TRBV5-1 to TRBJ1-6, with TRBD1 matching over 9 bases. This CDR3 spans 15 amino acids. The V segment lost 4 bases and the J segment 8 bases; nucleotides outside the gene matches: 7. In germline, CDR1 is SGHRS, CDR2 YFSETQ. CDR3 amino acids: CASSRDRENHSPLHF. CDR3 DNA sequence: TGCGCCAGCAGCCGGGACAGGGAAAATCATTCACCCCTCCACTTT. The full variable domain, its missing parts supplied by reference TRBV5-1 and TRBJ1-6, is KAGVTQTPRYLIKTRGQQVTLSCSPISGHRSVSWYQQTPGQGLQFLFEYFSETQRNKGNFPGRFSGRQFSNSRSEMNVSTLELGDSALYLCASSRDRENHSPLHFGNGTRLTVT.

This clonotype has a handful of counts. The chain has TRBV12-3 or TRBV12-4 and TRBJ2-1, with 8 bases identical to TRBD1. There are 15 residues in the CDR3. J gave up 6 bases and V 2 bases, and 6 bases lay outside the gene matches. CDR3 region: CASSLQRTGSNEQFF. The CDR3 nucleotides read TGTGCCAGCAGTTTACAGCGGACAGGGTCCAATGAGCAGTTCTTC.

The chain joins TRBV16 to TRBJ2-7, with D tentatively TRBD2 (5 bases). The CDR3 is 13 amino acids. V lost 0 bases and J 6 bases, leaving 9 bases between the germline ends. CDR1 is KGHSY and CDR2 is FQNENV in the germline V gene. The CDR3 nucleotides are TGTGCCAGCAGCCAATCGTCGGGGTCCGAGCAGTACTTC. It encodes CASSQSSGSEQYF.

This clonotype has more than one count but fewer than ten. The J gene is TRBJ2-3, the V gene TRBV27; 11 bases line up with TRBD1. V was clipped by 6 bases and J by 6 bases; unmatched bases: 5. The CDR3 is 14 amino acids. From germline, CDR1 is MNHEY and CDR2 SMNVEV (reference sequence). CDR3 sequence (DNA): TGTGCCAGCAGCGACCGGGACAGGGGGGATACGCAGTATTTT. It yields the protein CASSDRDRGDTQYF.